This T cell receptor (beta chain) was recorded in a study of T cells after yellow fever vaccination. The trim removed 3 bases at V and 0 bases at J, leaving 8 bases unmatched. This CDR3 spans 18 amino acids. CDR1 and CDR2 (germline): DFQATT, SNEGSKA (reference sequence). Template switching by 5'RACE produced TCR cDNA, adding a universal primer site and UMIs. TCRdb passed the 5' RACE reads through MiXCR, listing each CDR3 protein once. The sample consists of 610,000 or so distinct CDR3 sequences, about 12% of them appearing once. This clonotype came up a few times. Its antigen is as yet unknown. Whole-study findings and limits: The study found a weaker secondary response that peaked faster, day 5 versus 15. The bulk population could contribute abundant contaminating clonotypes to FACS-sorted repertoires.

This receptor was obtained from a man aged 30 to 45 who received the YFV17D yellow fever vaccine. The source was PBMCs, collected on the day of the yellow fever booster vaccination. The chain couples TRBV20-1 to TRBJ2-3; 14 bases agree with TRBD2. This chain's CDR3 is CSASSPGLAGVSTDTQYF. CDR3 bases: TGCAGTGCTAGTTCACCGGGACTAGCGGGAGTTAGCACAGATACGCAGTATTTT.